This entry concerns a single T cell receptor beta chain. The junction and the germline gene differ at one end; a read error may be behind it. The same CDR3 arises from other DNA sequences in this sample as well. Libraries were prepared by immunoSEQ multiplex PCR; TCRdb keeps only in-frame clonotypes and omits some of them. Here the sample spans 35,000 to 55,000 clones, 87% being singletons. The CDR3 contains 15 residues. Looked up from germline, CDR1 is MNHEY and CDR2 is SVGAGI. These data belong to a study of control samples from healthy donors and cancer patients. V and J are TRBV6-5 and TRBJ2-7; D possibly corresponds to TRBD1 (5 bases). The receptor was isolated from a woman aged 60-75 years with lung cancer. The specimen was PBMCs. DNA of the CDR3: TGTGCTAGCAGTTACCTCCCAGGGTCGCTCTACGAGCAGTACTTC. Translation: CASSYLPGSLYEQYF.